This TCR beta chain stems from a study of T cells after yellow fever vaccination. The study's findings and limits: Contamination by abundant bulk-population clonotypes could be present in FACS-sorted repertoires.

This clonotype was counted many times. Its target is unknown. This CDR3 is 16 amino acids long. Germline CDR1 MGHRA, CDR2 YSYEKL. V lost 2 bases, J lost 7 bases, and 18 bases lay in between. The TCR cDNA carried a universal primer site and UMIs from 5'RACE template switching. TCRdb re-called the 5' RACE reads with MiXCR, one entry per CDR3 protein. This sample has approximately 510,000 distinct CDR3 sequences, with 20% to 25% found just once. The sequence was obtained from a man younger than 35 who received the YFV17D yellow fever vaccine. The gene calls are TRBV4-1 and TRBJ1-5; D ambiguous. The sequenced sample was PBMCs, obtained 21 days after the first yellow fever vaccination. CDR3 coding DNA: TGCGCCAGCAGCCAACTCCCACTCGGAGGGTGGCAGCCCCAGCATTTT. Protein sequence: CASSQLPLGGWQPQHF.